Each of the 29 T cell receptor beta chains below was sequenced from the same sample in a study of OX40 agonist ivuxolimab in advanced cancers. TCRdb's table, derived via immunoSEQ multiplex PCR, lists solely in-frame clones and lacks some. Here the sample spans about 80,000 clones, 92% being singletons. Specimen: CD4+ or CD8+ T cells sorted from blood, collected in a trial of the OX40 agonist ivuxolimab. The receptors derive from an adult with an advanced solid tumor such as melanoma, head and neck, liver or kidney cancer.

The CDR3 spells CATEPWASGRSTDTQYF. Written as DNA, the CDR3 is TGTGCCACCGAGCCCTGGGCTAGCGGGAGGAGCACAGATACGCAGTATTTT. The V and J genes are TRBV27 and TRBJ2-3; 11 nucleotides line up with TRBD2. The CDR3 has 17 amino acids. CDR1 is MNHEY, CDR2 SMNVEV, per germline (reference sequence). Trimming took 10 bases from V and 0 from J; bases not matched to a gene: 12.

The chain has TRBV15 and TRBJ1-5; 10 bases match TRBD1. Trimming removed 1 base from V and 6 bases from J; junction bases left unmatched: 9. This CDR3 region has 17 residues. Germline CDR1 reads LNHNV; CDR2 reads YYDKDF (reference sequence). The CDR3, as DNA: TGTGCCACCAGCAGAGTATCGTCGGACAGGGGGTTTCAGCCCCAGCATTTT. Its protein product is CATSRVSSDRGFQPQHF.

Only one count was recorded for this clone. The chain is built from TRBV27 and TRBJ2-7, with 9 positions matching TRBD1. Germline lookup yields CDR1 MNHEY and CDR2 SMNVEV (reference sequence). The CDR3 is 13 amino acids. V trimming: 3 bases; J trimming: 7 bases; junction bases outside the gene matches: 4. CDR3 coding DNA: TGTGCCAGCAGTTTCGGGACAGGGTGGGAGCAGTACTTC. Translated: CASSFGTGWEQYF.

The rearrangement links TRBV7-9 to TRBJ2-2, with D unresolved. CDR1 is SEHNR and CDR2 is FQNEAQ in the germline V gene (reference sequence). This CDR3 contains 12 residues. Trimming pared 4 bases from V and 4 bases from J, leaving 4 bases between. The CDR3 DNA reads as TGTGCCAGCAGCTCTTTCACCGGGGAGCTGTTTTTT. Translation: CASSSFTGELFF.

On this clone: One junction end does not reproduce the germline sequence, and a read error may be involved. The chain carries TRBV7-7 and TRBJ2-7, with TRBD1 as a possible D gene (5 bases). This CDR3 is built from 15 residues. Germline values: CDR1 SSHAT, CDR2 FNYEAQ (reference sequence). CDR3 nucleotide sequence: TGTGCTAGCAGCGCTACCGTGCAGGGATCCCACGAGCAGTACTTC. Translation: CASSATVQGSHEQYF.

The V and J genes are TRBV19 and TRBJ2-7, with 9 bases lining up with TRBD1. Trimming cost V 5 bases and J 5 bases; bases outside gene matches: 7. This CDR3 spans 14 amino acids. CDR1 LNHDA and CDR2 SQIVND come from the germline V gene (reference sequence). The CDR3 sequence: CASSLQGAGNEQYF. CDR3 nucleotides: TGTGCCAGTAGTTTACAGGGGGCGGGTAACGAGCAGTACTTC. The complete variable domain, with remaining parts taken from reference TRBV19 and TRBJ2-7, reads DGGITQSPKYLFRKEGQNVTLSCEQNLNHDAMYWYRQDPGQGLRLIYYSQIVNDFQKGDIAEGYSVSREKKESFPLTVTSAQKNPTAFYLCASSLQGAGNEQYFGPGTRLTVT.

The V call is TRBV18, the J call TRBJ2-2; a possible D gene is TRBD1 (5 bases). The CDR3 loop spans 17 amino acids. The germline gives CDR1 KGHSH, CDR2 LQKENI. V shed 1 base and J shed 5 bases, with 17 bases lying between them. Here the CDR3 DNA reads TGTGCCAGCTCACCACGAATTGACAGCCTACTGACCGGGGAGCTGTTTTTT. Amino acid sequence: CASSPRIDSLLTGELFF. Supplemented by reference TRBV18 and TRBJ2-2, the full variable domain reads NAGVMQNPRHLVRRRGQEARLRCSPMKGHSHVYWYRQLPEEGLKFMVYLQKENIIDESGMPKERFSAEFPKEGPSILRIQQVVRGDSAAYFCASSPRIDSLLTGELFFGEGSRLTVL.

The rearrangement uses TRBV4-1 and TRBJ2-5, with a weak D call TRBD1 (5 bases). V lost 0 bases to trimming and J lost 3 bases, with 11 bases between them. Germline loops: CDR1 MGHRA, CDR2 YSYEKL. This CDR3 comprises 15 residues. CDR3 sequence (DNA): TGCGCCAGCAGCCAAGACCCGGACACCAAAGAGACCCAGTACTTC. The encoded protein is CASSQDPDTKETQYF.

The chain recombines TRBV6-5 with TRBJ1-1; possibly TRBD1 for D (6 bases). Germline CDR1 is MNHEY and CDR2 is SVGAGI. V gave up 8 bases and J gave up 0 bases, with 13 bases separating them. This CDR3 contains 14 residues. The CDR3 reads CASGRDNMNTEAFF. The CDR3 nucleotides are TGTGCCAGCGGACGGGACAACATGAACACTGAAGCTTTCTTT.

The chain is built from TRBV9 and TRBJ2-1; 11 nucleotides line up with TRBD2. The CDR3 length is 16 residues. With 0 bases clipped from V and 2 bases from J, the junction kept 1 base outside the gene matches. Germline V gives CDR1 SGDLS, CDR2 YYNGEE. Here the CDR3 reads CASSVVLAGAYNEQFF. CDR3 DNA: TGTGCCAGCAGCGTAGTACTAGCGGGGGCCTACAATGAGCAGTTCTTC.

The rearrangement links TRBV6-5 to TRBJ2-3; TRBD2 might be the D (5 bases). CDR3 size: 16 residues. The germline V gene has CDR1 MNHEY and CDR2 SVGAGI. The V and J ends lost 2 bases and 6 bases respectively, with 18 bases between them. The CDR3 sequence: CASSYGPGLEADTQYF. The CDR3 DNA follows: TGTGCCAGCAGTTACGGCCCTGGGCTGGAGGCTGATACGCAGTATTTT.

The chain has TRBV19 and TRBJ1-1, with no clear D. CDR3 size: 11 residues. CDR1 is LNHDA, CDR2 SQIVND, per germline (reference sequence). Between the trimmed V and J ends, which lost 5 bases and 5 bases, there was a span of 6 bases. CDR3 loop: CASSFGTEAFF. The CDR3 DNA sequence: TGTGCCAGTAGTTTTGGTACTGAAGCTTTCTTT.

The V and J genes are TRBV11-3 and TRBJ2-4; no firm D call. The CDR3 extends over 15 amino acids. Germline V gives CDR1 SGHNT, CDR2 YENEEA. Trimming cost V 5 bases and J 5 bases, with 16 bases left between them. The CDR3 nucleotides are TGTGCCAGCAGCCAATGGCACGGTGCAGAAAACATTCAGTACTTC. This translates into CASSQWHGAENIQYF.

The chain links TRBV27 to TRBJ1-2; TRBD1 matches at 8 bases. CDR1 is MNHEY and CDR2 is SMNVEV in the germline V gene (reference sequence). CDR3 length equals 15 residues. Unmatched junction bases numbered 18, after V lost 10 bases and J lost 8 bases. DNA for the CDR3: TGTGCCACCCTTTATCCCGACAGGGGCCGGGTCGGCTACACCTTC. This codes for CATLYPDRGRVGYTF.

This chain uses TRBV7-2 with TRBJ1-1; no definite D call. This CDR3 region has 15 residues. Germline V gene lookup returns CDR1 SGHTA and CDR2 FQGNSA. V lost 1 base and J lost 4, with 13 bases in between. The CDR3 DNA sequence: TGTGCCAGCAGCTTAGTCCGAAAATCAGGCACTGAAGCTTTCTTT. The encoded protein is CASSLVRKSGTEAFF.

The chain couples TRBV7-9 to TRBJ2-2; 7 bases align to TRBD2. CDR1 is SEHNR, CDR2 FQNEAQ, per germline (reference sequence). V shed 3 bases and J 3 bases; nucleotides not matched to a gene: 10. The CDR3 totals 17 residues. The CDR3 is CASSFPREGADTGELFF. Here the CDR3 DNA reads TGTGCCAGCAGCTTCCCTAGGGAGGGAGCGGACACCGGGGAGCTGTTTTTT.

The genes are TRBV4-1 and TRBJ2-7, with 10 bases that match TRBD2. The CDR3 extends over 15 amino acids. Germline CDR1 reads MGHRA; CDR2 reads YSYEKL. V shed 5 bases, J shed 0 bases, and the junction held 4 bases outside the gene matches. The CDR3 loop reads CASSASSGGSYEQYF. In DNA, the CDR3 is TGCGCCAGCAGCGCCTCTAGCGGGGGCTCCTACGAGCAGTACTTC.

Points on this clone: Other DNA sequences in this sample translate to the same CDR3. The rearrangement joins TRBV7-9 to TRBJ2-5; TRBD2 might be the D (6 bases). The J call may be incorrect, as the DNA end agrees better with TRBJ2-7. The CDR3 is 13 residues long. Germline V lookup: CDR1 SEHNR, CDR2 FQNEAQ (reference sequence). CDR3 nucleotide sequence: TGTGCCAGCAGCTTACCCGGGAGCTACGAGCAGTACTTC. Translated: CASSLPGSYEQYF.

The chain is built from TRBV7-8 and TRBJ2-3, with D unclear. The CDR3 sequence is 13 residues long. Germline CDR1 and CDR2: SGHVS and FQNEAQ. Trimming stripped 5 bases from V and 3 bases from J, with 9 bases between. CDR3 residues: CASSRARTDTQYF. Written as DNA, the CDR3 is TGTGCCAGCAGCCGGGCTCGAACAGATACGCAGTATTTT.

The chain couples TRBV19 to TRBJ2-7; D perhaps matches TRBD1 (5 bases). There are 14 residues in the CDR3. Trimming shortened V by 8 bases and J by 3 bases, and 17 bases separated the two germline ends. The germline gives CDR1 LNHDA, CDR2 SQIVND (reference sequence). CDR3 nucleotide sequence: TGTGCCAGTCGAAAGACACAGGAGTTCTACGAGCAGTACTTC. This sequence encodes CASRKTQEFYEQYF.

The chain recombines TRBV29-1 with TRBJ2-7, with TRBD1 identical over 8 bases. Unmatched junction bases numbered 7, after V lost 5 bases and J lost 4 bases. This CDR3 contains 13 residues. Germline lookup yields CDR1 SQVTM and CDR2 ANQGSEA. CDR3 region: CSVSGTGPYEQYF. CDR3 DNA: TGCAGCGTTTCCGGGACAGGACCTTACGAGCAGTACTTC.

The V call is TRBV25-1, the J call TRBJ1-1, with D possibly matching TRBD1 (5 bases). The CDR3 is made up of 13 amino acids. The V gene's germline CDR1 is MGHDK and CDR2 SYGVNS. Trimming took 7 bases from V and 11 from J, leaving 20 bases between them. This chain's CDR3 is CASTPKGRPLAFF. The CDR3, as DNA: TGTGCCAGCACCCCCAAGGGACGGCCCCTGGCTTTCTTT.

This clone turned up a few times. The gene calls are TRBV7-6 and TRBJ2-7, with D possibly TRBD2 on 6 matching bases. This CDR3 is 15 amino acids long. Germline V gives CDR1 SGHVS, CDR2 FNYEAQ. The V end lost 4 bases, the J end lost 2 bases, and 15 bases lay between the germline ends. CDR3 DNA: TGTGCCAGCAGCTCCACGGAGGGGTCAGCCTACGAGCAGTACTTC. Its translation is CASSSTEGSAYEQYF.

The CDR3 here is CASRFGTDPEAFF. CDR3 DNA sequence: TGTGCCAGCAGGTTCGGGACAGACCCAGAAGCTTTCTTT. V and J are TRBV5-6 and TRBJ1-1; TRBD1 agrees at 7 bases. Germline V gene lookup returns CDR1 SGHDT and CDR2 YYEEEE. The CDR3 consists of 13 residues. Trimming took 5 bases from V and 8 from J; bases not matched to a gene: 9.

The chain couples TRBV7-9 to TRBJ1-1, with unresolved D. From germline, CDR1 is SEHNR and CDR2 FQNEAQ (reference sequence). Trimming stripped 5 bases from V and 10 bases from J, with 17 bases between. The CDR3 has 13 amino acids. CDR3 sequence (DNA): TGTGCCAGCAGCCCCGGACTAGGAGAAGGAGCTTTCTTT. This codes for CASSPGLGEGAFF.

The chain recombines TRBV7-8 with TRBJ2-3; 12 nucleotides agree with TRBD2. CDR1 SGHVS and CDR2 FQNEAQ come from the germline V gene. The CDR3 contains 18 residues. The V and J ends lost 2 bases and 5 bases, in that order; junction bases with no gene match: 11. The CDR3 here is CASSLILAGGLVGDTQYF. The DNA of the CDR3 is TGTGCCAGCAGCTTAATCCTAGCGGGGGGGCTGGTGGGAGATACGCAGTATTTT.

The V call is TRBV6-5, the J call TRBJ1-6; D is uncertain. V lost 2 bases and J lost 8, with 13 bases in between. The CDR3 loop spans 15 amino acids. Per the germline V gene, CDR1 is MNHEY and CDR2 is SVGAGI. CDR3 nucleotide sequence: TGTGCCAGCAGTTACAGAGGCACGCGGGATTCACCCCTCCACTTT. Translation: CASSYRGTRDSPLHF.

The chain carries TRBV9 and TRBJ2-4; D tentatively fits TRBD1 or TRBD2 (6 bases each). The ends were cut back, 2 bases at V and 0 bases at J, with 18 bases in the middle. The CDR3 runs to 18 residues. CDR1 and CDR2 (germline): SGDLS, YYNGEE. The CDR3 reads CASSVGGQETLAKNIQYF. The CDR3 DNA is TGTGCCAGCAGCGTTGGGGGGCAAGAGACCTTAGCCAAAAACATTCAGTACTTC.

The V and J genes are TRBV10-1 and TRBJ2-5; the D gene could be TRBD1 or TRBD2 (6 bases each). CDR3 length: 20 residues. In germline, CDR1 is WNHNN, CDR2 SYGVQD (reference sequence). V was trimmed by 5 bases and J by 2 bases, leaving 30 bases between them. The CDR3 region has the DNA TGCGCCAGCAGTTTCTCAGGGGAACTAGCCCCCAGTTATGCGCAAGAGACCCAGTACTTC. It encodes CASSFSGELAPSYAQETQYF.